The next 4 T cell receptor beta chains were all read from a single sample in a study of cytomegalovirus exposure and HLA in healthy donors. Vbeta (60) and Jbeta (13) primers were used in the PCR. Method: immunoSEQ multiplex PCR; TCRdb's copy keeps in-frame clones and lacks some. This table has about 110,000 clones, over 60% appearing once. Source material: PBMCs. The receptors shown here come from a woman aged 30 to 39 in good health and CMV-seronegative.

The V gene is TRBV7-9, the J gene TRBJ2-5, with D possibly being TRBD2 (5 bases). The germline V gene has CDR1 SEHNR and CDR2 FQNEAQ (reference sequence). The CDR3 has 14 amino acids. V was trimmed by 5 bases and J by 5 bases, leaving 15 bases between them. The CDR3 loop reads CASSPDLLWETQYF. Written as DNA, the CDR3 is TGTGCCAGCAGCCCGGACTTGCTATGGGAGACCCAGTACTTC.

The gene calls are TRBV30 and TRBJ1-2; D is ambiguous. This CDR3 has 15 amino acids. V was clipped by 2 bases and J by 0 bases, with 13 bases between them. Germline loops: CDR1 GTSNPN, CDR2 SVGIG (reference sequence). The chain's CDR3 is CAWSQVEAANYGYTF. The CDR3 nucleotides are TGTGCCTGGAGTCAGGTAGAAGCAGCTAACTATGGCTACACCTTC.

The chain links TRBV4-1 to TRBJ2-5; 12 bases are shared with TRBD2. The CDR3 covers 16 residues. Germline V gives CDR1 MGHRA, CDR2 YSYEKL. V gave up 1 base and J gave up 4 bases; unmatched junction bases: 4. The CDR3 coding sequence is TGCGCCAGCAGCCAAGTCTCTAGCGGGAGGGCAGAGACCCAGTACTTC. Protein sequence: CASSQVSSGRAETQYF.

This chain connects TRBV9 to TRBJ1-1; maybe TRBD1 (5 bases). CDR3 length: 14 residues. The germline V and J ends were trimmed by 5 bases and 4 bases, with 15 bases remaining between them. Germline V gene data show CDR1 as SGDLS and CDR2 as YYNGEE. The CDR3 bases are TGTGCCAGCAGTTATATCAGGGATCGCACTGAAGCTTTCTTT. Encoded protein: CASSYIRDRTEAFF.